This T cell receptor (beta chain) was sequenced in a study of blood T cell repertoires in COVID-19. About the research overall: Acute-phase and convalescent COVID-19 samples originated in the United States, Italy and Spain. Sources were T cells, B-cell-depleted T cells, or PBMCs; the material itself was cDNA or gDNA.

This CDR3 region has 13 residues. Losses at the gene ends were 5 bases for V and 8 bases for J; bases not matched to a gene: 8. From germline, CDR1 is MNHEY and CDR2 SVGAGI. As originally analysed: Nucleated cell number was recorded as an estimate derived from reference gene primer amplification. The data were produced by immunoSEQ multiplex PCR, yet TCRdb's version contains in-frame clones alone and is incomplete. D and trimming were read from the DNA, whereas the V and J calls and clone size are those reported in that table. Of some 270,000 clones in the sample, approximately 89% were seen once. The receptor was isolated from a woman in her sixties who had recovered from COVID-19. Sequenced input: peripheral blood. The V call is TRBV6-5, the J call TRBJ1-2; 7 nucleotides align to TRBD1. DNA of the CDR3: TGTGCCAGCAGTCCCGGGACAGCTCCAGGCTACACCTTC. Residues: CASSPGTAPGYTF.